Listed here are 25 T cell receptor beta chains from one sample, sequenced in a study of OX40 agonist ivuxolimab in advanced cancers. Produced via immunoSEQ multiplex PCR; TCRdb's table is partial and in-frame only. The repertoire holds around 45,000 clones, about 80% seen once, with about 9.4% in the top ten. This material consisted of CD4+ or CD8+ T cells sorted from blood, taken in a trial of the OX40 agonist ivuxolimab. The receptors shown here come from an adult with an advanced solid tumor such as melanoma, head and neck, liver or kidney cancer.

The V call is TRBV7-8, the J call TRBJ1-2; 8 bases map to TRBD1. The CDR3 spans 15 residues. After removal of 0 bases from V and 3 bases from J, the junction contained 3 bases not matched to a gene. In germline, CDR1 is SGHVS, CDR2 FQNEAQ. CDR3 residues: CASSLAHRGDYGYTF. The CDR3 nucleotides are TGTGCCAGCAGCTTAGCGCACAGGGGGGACTATGGCTACACCTTC.

The chain joins TRBV4-3 to TRBJ2-2; 10 bases are shared with TRBD2. Per germline, CDR1 LGHNA and CDR2 YSLEER. The CDR3 has 17 residues. The trim removed 0 bases at V and 4 bases at J, leaving 5 bases unmatched. The CDR3 DNA sequence: TGCGCCAGCAGCCAAGAAACAGCGGGAGGGCCCACCGGGGAGCTGTTTTTT. Its protein is CASSQETAGGPTGELFF.

The V gene is TRBV5-1, the J gene TRBJ2-7; 7 bases align to TRBD1. The CDR3 extends over 14 amino acids. Germline assignment: CDR1 SGHRS and CDR2 YFSETQ. The V gene end was trimmed by 2 bases and the J gene end by 3 bases; junction bases not matched to a gene: 5. The CDR3 coding sequence is TGCGCCAGCAGCTTACAACGGGACAGCTACGAGCAGTACTTC. The encoded protein is CASSLQRDSYEQYF.

The chain couples TRBV4-3 to TRBJ2-7, with 8 positions matching TRBD2. Germline V CDR1 and CDR2: LGHNA, YSLEER. Trimming at V came to 4 bases and at J to 5 bases, leaving 16 bases not matched to a gene. The CDR3 runs to 17 residues. CDR3 residues: CASSPADGRANTNEQYF. CDR3 sequence (DNA): TGCGCCAGCAGCCCGGCAGACGGGAGGGCCAATACTAACGAGCAGTACTTC.

The chain uses TRBV11-2 and TRBJ2-2; a weak D match, TRBD2 (6 bases). The germline gives CDR1 SGHAT, CDR2 FQNNGV. The CDR3 contains 16 residues. Between the trimmed V and J ends, which lost 0 bases and 5 bases, there was a span of 13 bases. CDR3 DNA sequence: TGTGCCAGCAGCTTAGATGGGACGGGAGCGACCGGGGAGCTGTTTTTT. Translating it yields CASSLDGTGATGELFF. Variable domain in full (rest from reference TRBV11-2 and TRBJ2-2): EAGVAQSPRYKIIEKRQSVAFWCNPISGHATLYWYQQILGQGPKLLIQFQNNGVVDDSQLPKDRFSAERLKGVDSTLKIQPAKLEDSAVYLCASSLDGTGATGELFFGEGSRLTVL.

This clone was detected a few times. V usage is TRBV4-2 and J usage is TRBJ2-5; 10 nucleotides line up with TRBD2. V dropped 0 bases and J dropped 4; count of bases not matched to a gene: 17. CDR1 LGHNA and CDR2 YNFKEQ come from the germline V gene. The CDR3 totals 20 residues. CDR3 loop: CASSQDRPSGRAPGRETQYF. The CDR3 DNA reads TGTGCCAGCAGCCAAGATCGACCCAGCGGGAGGGCCCCGGGGAGAGAGACCCAGTACTTC.

The rearrangement uses TRBV5-1 and TRBJ2-5; D may be TRBD2 (7 bases). Per the germline V gene, CDR1 is SGHRS and CDR2 is YFSETQ. This CDR3 is 19 amino acids long. Trimming removed 3 bases from V and 2 bases from J, with 26 bases in between. CDR3 in amino acids: CASSSIALTGTTGQETQYF. Here the CDR3 DNA reads TGCGCCAGCAGCTCAATAGCTCTTACAGGGACTACCGGTCAAGAGACCCAGTACTTC.

This chain links TRBV5-1 with TRBJ1-4, with D possibly being TRBD1 (5 bases). The germline V gene has CDR1 SGHRS and CDR2 YFSETQ. The CDR3 runs to 14 residues. The germline V and J ends were trimmed by 0 bases and 8 bases, with 11 bases remaining between them. For the CDR3, the DNA is TGCGCCAGCAGCTTGGGGGGACGGCAGGAAAAACTGTTTTTT. It translates to CASSLGGRQEKLFF.

V gene TRBV19 combines with J gene TRBJ1-2; 11 nucleotides align to TRBD1. V lost 5 bases, J lost 2 bases, and 13 bases stayed unmatched. The CDR3 runs 18 residues. Germline V lookup: CDR1 LNHDA, CDR2 SQIVND (reference sequence). CDR3 bases: TGTGCCAGTAGTGTTACCGGGACAGGGGGTGCGAACAACTATGGCTACACCTTC. Protein: CASSVTGTGGANNYGYTF.

This clone was found once. V usage is TRBV7-2 and J usage is TRBJ2-5; D might be TRBD2 (5 bases). The ends were cut back, 5 bases at V and 4 bases at J, with 17 bases in the middle. Germline CDR1 reads SGHTA; CDR2 reads FQGNSA. CDR3 length: 15 amino acids. The CDR3 spells CASSPAGGYGETQYF. The CDR3 DNA is TGTGCCAGCAGCCCCGCCGGCGGGTACGGAGAGACCCAGTACTTC.

The CDR3 region is CASSIQAEYEQYF. The CDR3 DNA is TGTGCCAGTAGTATCCAGGCAGAATACGAGCAGTACTTC. This sequence joins TRBV19 and TRBJ2-5; D remains unclear. The end of the DNA fits TRBJ2-7 better, so the J call may be wrong. The CDR3 loop spans 13 amino acids. Germline loops: CDR1 LNHDA, CDR2 SQIVND (reference sequence).

This chain's CDR3 is CASSTRQGYEAFF. The CDR3 bases are TGTGCCAGCAGCACAAGGCAAGGGTATGAAGCTTTCTTT. J is TRBJ1-1 and V is TRBV7-2; D is unresolved. Trimming took off 5 bases at V and 7 bases at J, with 14 bases between the two ends. Germline values: CDR1 SGHTA, CDR2 FQGNSA. The CDR3 is made up of 13 amino acids.

The J gene is TRBJ1-5, the V gene TRBV6-5; a weak D match, TRBD1 (6 bases). Trimming removed 7 bases from V and 6 bases from J, with 13 bases in between. Germline-derived CDR1 and CDR2 are MNHEY and SVGAGI. This CDR3 has 13 residues. The CDR3 nucleotides read TGTGCCAGCATCGGGCAGGGGCTTCAGCCCCAGCATTTT. Translated, it gives CASIGQGLQPQHF.

The chain combines TRBV10-3 with TRBJ2-6, with 9 bases aligning to TRBD1. CDR1 is ENHRY and CDR2 is SYGVKD in the germline V gene. Trimming took 2 bases from V and 2 from J; bases not matched to a gene: 1. The CDR3 runs to 16 residues. CDR3 protein: CAISETGGAGANVLTF. CDR3 nucleotides: TGTGCCATCAGTGAGACAGGGGGCGCTGGGGCCAACGTCCTGACTTTC.

This clone was recorded a few times. The chain is built from TRBV25-1 and TRBJ2-2; tentative D call: TRBD2 (7 bases). The CDR3 runs 13 residues. Trimming stripped 10 bases from V and 2 bases from J, with 11 bases between. The germline V gene has CDR1 MGHDK and CDR2 SYGVNS. CDR3 in DNA: TGTGCCACCAGCGGGACAAACACCGGGGAGCTGTTTTTT. It translates to CATSGTNTGELFF.

The chain is built from TRBV19 and TRBJ2-7; 9 bases align to TRBD2. CDR1 is LNHDA, CDR2 SQIVND, per germline (reference sequence). There are 14 residues in the CDR3. Trimming took 6 bases from V and 3 from J; bases not matched to a gene: 6. CDR3 DNA sequence: TGTGCCAGTAGCCCCGGCGGGGGGGTCTACGAGCAGTACTTC. Residues: CASSPGGGVYEQYF.

The V call is TRBV5-1, the J call TRBJ2-6; D unresolved. This CDR3 has 16 amino acids. V lost 7 bases and J lost 5, with 19 bases in between. CDR1 SGHRS and CDR2 YFSETQ come from the germline V gene. The CDR3 DNA sequence: TGCGCCAGCGGGCATGGTTCACAAAGTCGGGCCAACGTCCTGACTTTC. Its protein is CASGHGSQSRANVLTF.

V gene TRBV7-2 combines with J gene TRBJ1-5; 7 nucleotides line up with TRBD1. In germline, CDR1 is SGHTA, CDR2 FQGNSA. The trim removed 5 bases at V and 3 bases at J, leaving 4 bases unmatched. The CDR3 sequence is 14 residues long. CDR3 nucleotides: TGTGCCAGCAGCCTGGGGACAGACAATCAGCCCCAGCATTTT. This encodes CASSLGTDNQPQHF. The whole variable domain, remainder taken from reference TRBV7-2 and TRBJ1-5, is GAGVSQSPSNKVTEKGKDVELRCDPISGHTALYWYRQSLGQGLEFLIYFQGNSAPDKSGLPSDRFSAERTGGSVSTLTIQRTQQEDSAVYLCASSLGTDNQPQHFGDGTRLSIL.

This clone was seen just once. This chain uses TRBV5-1 with TRBJ1-2; possible D gene TRBD1, 6 bases. Trimming removed 1 base at V and 5 bases at J, with 12 bases between. CDR1 and CDR2 (germline): SGHRS, YFSETQ. This CDR3 is 14 amino acids long. CDR3 loop: CASSLTTGPYGYTF. CDR3 DNA sequence: TGCGCCAGCAGCTTGACGACAGGTCCTTATGGCTACACCTTC.

The gene calls are TRBV7-9 and TRBJ2-2, with D perhaps matching TRBD1 (6 bases). This CDR3 has 15 amino acids. CDR1 SEHNR and CDR2 FQNEAQ come from the germline V gene (reference sequence). Trimming stripped 1 base from V and 3 bases from J, with 9 bases between. Here the CDR3 DNA reads TGTGCCAGCAGCTTAGGGGGGCCGTACACCGGGGAGCTGTTTTTT. Encoded protein: CASSLGGPYTGELFF.

The rearrangement uses TRBV13 and TRBJ2-1; 7 nucleotides align to TRBD2. The V and J ends lost 5 bases and 0 bases, in that order; junction bases with no gene match: 22. This CDR3 is 21 amino acids long. Germline V gene data show CDR1 as PRHDT and CDR2 as FYEKMQ (reference sequence). CDR3 sequence: CASSPYRRGRTSFSSYNEQFF. The CDR3 DNA sequence: TGTGCCAGCAGCCCGTACCGGCGCGGGAGAACTTCCTTCTCCTCCTACAATGAGCAGTTCTTC.

The chain links TRBV10-1 to TRBJ2-1, with 9 positions matching TRBD2. Looked up from germline, CDR1 is WNHNN and CDR2 is SYGVQD (reference sequence). V lost 10 bases and J lost 6; bases outside the gene matches: 4. The length of the CDR3 is 12 residues. The CDR3 reads CANPAGGNEQFF. In nucleotides, the CDR3 is TGCGCCAACCCAGCGGGGGGCAATGAGCAGTTCTTC.

In this sample, this clone turned up a few times. V gene TRBV7-9 combines with J gene TRBJ2-3, with TRBD1 identical over 8 bases. V was pared by 3 bases and J by 4 bases, with 9 bases of the junction left unmatched. CDR3 length: 16 amino acids. Germline loops: CDR1 SEHNR, CDR2 FQNEAQ (reference sequence). Written as DNA, the CDR3 is TGTGCCAGCAGCTTCCGAGGGACAGGTTCCCCAGATACGCAGTATTTT. It translates to CASSFRGTGSPDTQYF.

The V gene is TRBV28, the J gene TRBJ2-7; TRBD2 matches 7 bases. The V gene's germline CDR1 is MDHEN and CDR2 SYDVKM. V trimming: 6 bases; J trimming: 2 bases; junction bases outside the gene matches: 7. This CDR3 region has 14 residues. CDR3 in DNA: TGTGCCAGCAGGGGGGGAGGACTAGCCTACGAGCAGTACTTC. Protein product: CASRGGGLAYEQYF.

V and J are TRBV27 and TRBJ2-7; tentatively, D is TRBD2 (5 bases). Per germline, CDR1 MNHEY and CDR2 SMNVEV (reference sequence). V lost 3 bases to trimming and J lost 1 base, with 13 bases between them. The CDR3 covers 15 residues. This chain's CDR3 is CASSFSASTSYEQYF. The CDR3 nucleotides are TGTGCCAGCAGTTTTTCCGCTAGCACTTCCTACGAGCAGTACTTC.